This TCR beta chain was recovered during a study of pediatric ulcerative colitis. V gave up 8 bases and J gave up 2 bases, with 13 bases separating them. The germline V gene encodes CDR1 MNHNY and CDR2 SVGAGI (reference sequence). There are 14 residues in the CDR3. Some clones are missing from TCRdb's copy, which holds only in-frame ones; the method was immunoSEQ multiplex PCR. The data show roughly 54,000 clones, about 90% seen once. The TCR comes from a boy between 10 and 17 years old who was a control in a study of pediatric ulcerative colitis. The chain carries TRBV6-6 and TRBJ1-3; TRBD1 is a possible D gene (5 bases). The sequencing input was blood. In DNA form, the CDR3 reads TGTGCCAGCCATGGGGCGGGGACTGGAAACACCATATATTTT. This sequence encodes CASHGAGTGNTIYF.